This T cell receptor beta chain appears in the sequencing data of a study of blood T cell repertoires in COVID-19 (dated by TCRdb to the early 2020s). Regarding the study in general: The collaborator samples originated in the United States, Italy and Spain and spanned the acute and convalescent phases of COVID-19. A freely available public database, intended as a resource for researchers studying the immune response to SARS-CoV-2, is where the repertoires were released. Nearly every sample came with metadata listing a de-identified subject ID, COVID-19 status, age in years and sex. Where available, HLA class I and class II types were obtained from metadata supplied by the sample provider rather than from assay-based typing. The samples were drawn from the first 160 participants of the ongoing ImmuneRACE study and from some 1,300 subjects provided by 6 global collaborators. Deeply sampled blood TCRbeta repertoires from subjects exposed to, actively infected with, or recovered from COVID-19 were included in the dataset. The prospective study material was composed of cDNA or gDNA derived from T cells, B-cell-depleted T cells, or PBMCs.

Collaborating institutions collected whole blood in K2EDTA tubes following their own protocols. For TCRbeta analysis, collaborators shipped samples in one of three forms: frozen whole blood, isolated PBMCs, or DNA extracted from either of those sample types. Results and caveats for the whole study, not just this receptor: Clinical and demographic metadata were provided uncurated, with the amount varying by source and participant.

The immunoSEQ Assay, a bias-controlled multiplex PCR, was used to amplify TCRbeta CDR3 regions from genomic DNA. The original methods were these. The number of nucleated cells in each sample was estimated from the amplification of reference gene primers within the assay. Sequence reads were collapsed and filtered to measure the absolute abundance of every unique TCRbeta CDR3 rearrangement. For each sample, productive Simpson clonality was calculated by taking the square root of Simpson's diversity index across productive rearrangements. As stored in TCRdb, this immuneACCESS dataset retains in-frame rearrangements with V and J assigned. A fraction of the clones does not appear; measured against another copy, unresolved V genes explain less than half of the discrepancy, and the remainder lacks a known reason. V, J and clone size derive from that table, while D and trimming were established from the DNA sequence. For this sample there are 150,000 to 200,000 clones; roughly 85% appear just once. The ten most abundant clones make up around 9% of the sample.

A remark on this clone: What this receptor recognizes is not known. No clone much larger than this one lies a single base away; base qualities are absent.

The CDR3 numbers 15 residues from cysteine through phenylalanine. The retained sequence is limited to the CDR3, 45 bases, with the frame set at the first base. V loses 1 base at its end and J loses 3 bases; junction bases beyond the gene matches: 3. CDR1 and CDR2 were assigned from the germline V gene as SGDLS and YYNGEE. Sequencing was performed on peripheral blood. This TCR derives from a man aged 45 to 65 with active or convalescent COVID-19. The chain was built from TRBV9 and TRBJ1-2, with 10 central nucleotides matching TRBD1. The CDR3 region has the sequence CASSVTGTGDYGYTF. The DNA sequence follows: TGTGCCAGCAGCGTAACCGGGACAGGGGACTATGGCTACACCTTC.